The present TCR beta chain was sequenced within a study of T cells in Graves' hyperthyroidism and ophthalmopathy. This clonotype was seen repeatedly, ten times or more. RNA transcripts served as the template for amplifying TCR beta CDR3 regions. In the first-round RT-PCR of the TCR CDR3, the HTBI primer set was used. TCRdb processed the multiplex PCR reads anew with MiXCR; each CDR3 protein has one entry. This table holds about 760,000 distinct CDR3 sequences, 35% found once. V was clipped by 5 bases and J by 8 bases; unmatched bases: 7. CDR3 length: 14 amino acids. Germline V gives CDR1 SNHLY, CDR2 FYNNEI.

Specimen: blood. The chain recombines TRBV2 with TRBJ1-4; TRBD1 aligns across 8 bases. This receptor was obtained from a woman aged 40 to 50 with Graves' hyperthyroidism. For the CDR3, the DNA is TGTGCCAGCAGTCCGACAGGGGTTCAGGAAAAACTGTTTTTT. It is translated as CASSPTGVQEKLFF.